Each of the 15 T cell receptor beta chains below was sequenced from the same sample in a study of blood T cell repertoires in COVID-19. Measured with immunoSEQ multiplex PCR; TCRdb has only the in-frame clones, and not every one. The sample lists some 240,000 clones; around 88% were seen once. The sample taken for sequencing was PBMCs or T cells enriched from blood (not recorded which). These receptors all stem from a woman aged 40 to 49 with acute COVID-19.

The chain uses TRBV15 and TRBJ1-6, with D perhaps matching TRBD1 (5 bases). V gave up 0 bases and J gave up 7 bases, with 13 bases separating them. This CDR3 region has 16 residues. From germline, CDR1 is LNHNV and CDR2 YYDKDF (reference sequence). CDR3 nucleotides: TGTGCCACCAGCAGAGAAGGATTACAGGCGAATTCACCCCTCCACTTT. It specifies CATSREGLQANSPLHF.

In its sample, this clone was seen once. V gene TRBV27 combines with J gene TRBJ2-7; D unclear. This CDR3 is built from 14 residues. The germline gives CDR1 MNHEY, CDR2 SMNVEV (reference sequence). The V gene lost 5 bases and the J gene lost 0 bases, with 11 bases spanning the gap. The CDR3 region has the DNA TGTGCCAGCAGTAGTAGCTTCGGCTCCTACGAGCAGTACTTC. Translation: CASSSSFGSYEQYF.

The rearrangement uses TRBV28 and TRBJ1-2, with no clear D. Germline lookup yields CDR1 MDHEN and CDR2 SYDVKM. V dropped 8 bases and J dropped 4 bases, with 17 bases sitting between them. The CDR3 consists of 14 residues. CDR3 protein: CASVSAASGYGYTF. CDR3 sequence (DNA): TGTGCCAGCGTATCGGCGGCCTCGGGCTATGGCTACACCTTC.

The J gene is TRBJ1-1, the V gene TRBV7-8; unclear D gene. Germline V gives CDR1 SGHVS, CDR2 FQNEAQ. V shed 5 bases and J shed 4 bases, with 14 bases lying between them. CDR3 size: 14 residues. The CDR3 reads CASSHGSRVTEAFF. In DNA form, the CDR3 reads TGTGCCAGCAGCCATGGCTCGAGGGTCACTGAAGCTTTCTTT.

This chain joins TRBV14 and TRBJ2-7; 13 bases agree with TRBD2. Germline V gene data show CDR1 as SGHDN and CDR2 as FVKESK. J was trimmed by 7 bases and V by 4 bases; bases with no gene match: 4. This CDR3 contains 14 residues. DNA of the CDR3: TGTGCCAGCAGCCCACTAGCGGGAGGGTGGGAGCAGTACTTC. This gives the protein CASSPLAGGWEQYF.

This clone was seen once. The J gene is TRBJ2-5, the V gene TRBV5-1, with D perhaps matching TRBD1 (5 bases). Looked up from germline, CDR1 is SGHRS and CDR2 is YFSETQ. V lost 3 bases and J lost 2, with 11 bases in between. This CDR3 spans 14 amino acids. CDR3 bases: TGCGCCAGCAGCTCTTCGACAGTTCAAGAGACCCAGTACTTC. Its translation: CASSSSTVQETQYF.

This clone was detected a few times. A junction end diverges from the germline sequence, so it may reflect a read error. Other DNA sequences in the sample encode the same CDR3. The chain combines TRBV7-7 with TRBJ2-1; TRBD2 matches at 10 bases. CDR1 is SSHAT, CDR2 FNYEAQ, per germline (reference sequence). The length of the CDR3 is 15 residues. DNA of the CDR3: TGTGCTAGCAGCCCACTAGCGGGGTCCTACAATGAGCAGTTCTTC. This gives the protein CASSPLAGSYNEQFF.

The chain has TRBV27 and TRBJ1-2; no definite D call. The CDR3 length is 17 residues. V shed 5 bases and J shed 1 base, with 20 bases lying between them. The germline CDR1 and CDR2 sequences are MNHEY and SMNVEV (reference sequence). As DNA, the CDR3 is TGTGCCAGCAGTCCGATTCACCCCGGACGGGATAACTATGGCTACACCTTC. It specifies CASSPIHPGRDNYGYTF.

The chain couples TRBV24-1 to TRBJ1-1; D possibly corresponds to TRBD1 (6 bases). Trimming cost V 9 bases and J 6 bases, with 10 bases left between them. The germline V gene has CDR1 KGHDR and CDR2 SFDVKD. This CDR3 has 11 amino acids. In nucleotides, the CDR3 is TGTGCCACCGAAGGGGGAGCTGAAGCTTTCTTT. Translated: CATEGGAEAFF.

The rearrangement joins TRBV20-1 to TRBJ2-5; possibly TRBD2 for D (5 bases). Per germline, CDR1 DFQATT and CDR2 SNEGSKA (reference sequence). The length of the CDR3 is 11 residues. V was pared by 7 bases and J by 4 bases, with 10 bases between. CDR3 residues: CSGTEGETQYF. The DNA for the CDR3 is TGCAGTGGAACAGAGGGAGAGACCCAGTACTTC.

The J gene is TRBJ2-1, the V gene TRBV2; 10 nucleotides agree with TRBD1. CDR1 is SNHLY and CDR2 is FYNNEI in the germline V gene. The CDR3 contains 16 residues. V lost 4 bases, J lost 7 bases, and 10 bases stayed unmatched. CDR3 amino acids: CASSAAGTGDGNEQFF. CDR3 sequence (DNA): TGTGCCAGCAGTGCGGCCGGGACAGGGGACGGGAATGAGCAGTTCTTC.

The V call is TRBV9, the J call TRBJ2-1, with 10 nucleotides matching TRBD2. Germline assignment: CDR1 SGDLS and CDR2 YYNGEE. J was trimmed by 12 bases and V by 2 bases; bases with no gene match: 8. CDR3 length: 14 amino acids. The CDR3 sequence: CASSVEGSGRGQFF. CDR3 sequence (DNA): TGTGCCAGCAGCGTGGAAGGAAGCGGGAGGGGGCAGTTCTTC.

The V call is TRBV24-1, the J call TRBJ2-1; 9 bases map to TRBD2. Germline V lookup: CDR1 KGHDR, CDR2 SFDVKD. This CDR3 spans 16 amino acids. J lost 8 bases, V lost 3 bases, and 10 bases had no gene match. CDR3 sequence (DNA): TGTGCCACCAGTGATCCGTTAGCGGGAGAGGGGGATGAGCAGTTCTTC. Its protein product is CATSDPLAGEGDEQFF.

The chain uses TRBV5-8 and TRBJ1-6; 10 bases fit TRBD1. J gave up 4 bases and V 5 bases, and 6 bases lay outside the gene matches. Looked up from germline, CDR1 is SGHTS and CDR2 is YDEGEE. This CDR3 comprises 16 residues. The CDR3 here is CASRPGTGEYNSPLHF. In nucleotides, the CDR3 is TGTGCCAGCAGGCCCGGGACAGGGGAATATAATTCACCCCTCCACTTT.

The rearrangement joins TRBV19 to TRBJ2-3; D call uncertain. Trimming removed 6 bases at V and 6 bases at J, with 13 bases between. This CDR3 is built from 13 residues. Per germline, CDR1 LNHDA and CDR2 SQIVND (reference sequence). The CDR3 is CASSGSAGDTQYF. The CDR3 DNA follows: TGTGCCAGTAGCGGGTCGGCTGGGGATACGCAGTATTTT.